The 19 T cell receptor beta chains in this list originate from one sample, sequenced in a study of response to subunit inactivated influenza vaccine. TCRdb re-called the RT-PCR reads with MiXCR, one entry per CDR3 protein. The table has under 850,000 distinct CDR3 sequences, around 18% seen once. The sample consisted of PBMCs from blood, taken approximately 5 days after vaccination. These receptors originate from a man between 45 and 60 years old who received an inactivated influenza vaccine.

The CDR3 spells CASSSTVGSGELFF. The CDR3 coding sequence is TGTGCCAGCAGCTCAACGGTTGGATCGGGGGAGCTGTTTTTT. The chain is built from TRBV7-2 and TRBJ2-2; D gene unclear. The germline V and J ends were trimmed by 4 bases and 8 bases, with 14 bases remaining between them. CDR1 SGHTA and CDR2 FQGNSA come from the germline V gene. The CDR3 sequence is 14 residues long.

The chain joins TRBV5-1 to TRBJ2-5; a weak D match, TRBD1 (5 bases). The CDR3 runs to 13 residues. Germline values: CDR1 SGHRS, CDR2 YFSETQ. V was trimmed by 4 bases and J by 10 bases, leaving 17 bases between them. CDR3: CASSDYTGRSQYF. DNA of the CDR3: TGCGCCAGCAGCGATTATACAGGAAGAAGCCAGTACTTC.

In this sample, this clonotype turned up many times. The V and J genes are TRBV29-1 and TRBJ2-7; 10 nucleotides line up with TRBD2. CDR3 length: 13 amino acids. CDR1 and CDR2 (germline): SQVTM, ANQGSEA. Losses at the gene ends were 4 bases for V and 5 bases for J; bases not matched to a gene: 5. The CDR3 coding sequence is TGCAGCGTTGGGACTAGCGGCAACCACGAGCAGTACTTC. It codes for CSVGTSGNHEQYF.

The chain's CDR3 is CASSPEGGLVYEQYF. In DNA form, the CDR3 reads TGTGCCAGCAGCCCAGAGGGGGGACTAGTCTACGAGCAGTACTTC. J is TRBJ2-7 and V is TRBV9, with 8 bases fitting TRBD2. The germline V gene has CDR1 SGDLS and CDR2 YYNGEE. This CDR3 comprises 15 residues. The V gene end was trimmed by 4 bases and the J gene end by 3 bases; junction bases not matched to a gene: 9.

J is TRBJ1-3 and V is TRBV5-1, with D possibly being TRBD1 (6 bases). Germline loops: CDR1 SGHRS, CDR2 YFSETQ. The CDR3 totals 14 residues. Deletions cut 4 bases from V and 4 bases from J, with 12 bases between. Here the CDR3 reads CASSKGTTGNTIYF. DNA for the CDR3: TGCGCCAGCAGCAAAGGGACAACCGGAAACACCATATATTTT.

The rearrangement joins TRBV12-3 or TRBV12-4 to TRBJ2-3, with D perhaps TRBD2 (6 bases). This CDR3 has 14 residues. With 6 bases removed from V and 2 bases from J, the gap between germline ends came to 12 bases. The CDR3 DNA reads as TGTGCCAGCAGCCTGACTAGTCACACAGATACGCAGTATTTT. It codes for CASSLTSHTDTQYF.

J is TRBJ2-1 and V is TRBV15; D is ambiguous. Per the germline V gene, CDR1 is LNHNV and CDR2 is YYDKDF (reference sequence). Deletions cut 0 bases from V and 5 bases from J, with 5 bases between. This CDR3 spans 13 amino acids. DNA for the CDR3: TGTGCCACCAGCAGAGAGATAAACAATGAGCAGTTCTTC. As protein: CATSREINNEQFF.

V is TRBV4-2 and J is TRBJ2-1, with 9 positions matching TRBD2. The CDR3 covers 16 residues. J gave up 2 bases and V 0 bases, and 2 bases lay outside the gene matches. The germline gives CDR1 LGHNA, CDR2 YNFKEQ. This CDR3 is CASSQDGGGAYNEQFF. The CDR3 bases are TGTGCCAGCAGCCAAGATGGCGGGGGGGCCTACAATGAGCAGTTCTTC.

The gene calls are TRBV5-6 and TRBJ2-3; 8 bases line up with TRBD2. Germline CDR1 SGHDT, CDR2 YYEEEE. The CDR3 covers 16 residues. J was trimmed by 3 bases and V by 4 bases; bases with no gene match: 10. The CDR3 sequence: CASSPLARGATDTQYF. CDR3 in DNA: TGTGCCAGCAGCCCCCTAGCGCGGGGGGCGACAGATACGCAGTATTTT. The whole variable domain, filled in from reference TRBV5-6 and TRBJ2-3, reads DAGVTQSPTHLIKTRGQQVTLRCSPKSGHDTVSWYQQALGQGPQFIFQYYEEEERQRGNFPDRFSGHQFPNYSSELNVNALLLGDSALYLCASSPLARGATDTQYFGPGTRLTVL.

In this sample, this clonotype turned up a few times. The rearrangement links TRBV7-2 to TRBJ1-4, with D possibly matching TRBD1 (6 bases). The CDR3 is 15 residues long. The V gene lost 5 bases and the J gene lost 5 bases, with 15 bases spanning the gap. CDR1 and CDR2 (germline): SGHTA, FQGNSA. The CDR3 bases are TGTGCCAGCAGCAAGAACAGGGCAGTAAATGAAAAACTGTTTTTT. It translates to CASSKNRAVNEKLFF.

V gene TRBV13 combines with J gene TRBJ2-5; the match to TRBD1 covers 12 bases. Germline trimming cut 5 bases from V and 4 bases from J; bases unmatched to any gene: 8. Germline V lookup: CDR1 PRHDT, CDR2 FYEKMQ (reference sequence). CDR3 length: 16 amino acids. DNA of the CDR3: TGTGCCAGCAGCCCCGAGGGACAGGGGGCTGGAGAGACCCAGTACTTC. Protein: CASSPEGQGAGETQYF.

The chain uses TRBV27 and TRBJ2-1; 9 positions match TRBD2. The germline V gene encodes CDR1 MNHEY and CDR2 SMNVEV (reference sequence). This CDR3 has 15 residues. V lost 2 bases to trimming and J lost 6 bases; unmatched junction nucleotides: 5. This chain's CDR3 is CASSLRLAEPNEQFF. The CDR3 bases are TGTGCCAGCAGTTTAAGACTAGCGGAGCCCAATGAGCAGTTCTTC.

The gene calls are TRBV29-1 and TRBJ2-7, with 8 bases that match TRBD1. The CDR3 is 12 amino acids. Looked up from germline, CDR1 is SQVTM and CDR2 is ANQGSEA. J was trimmed by 2 bases and V by 5 bases; bases with no gene match: 2. The CDR3: CSVWTGTYEQYF. The CDR3 DNA sequence: TGCAGCGTTTGGACAGGGACCTACGAGCAGTACTTC.

The chain recombines TRBV11-1 with TRBJ2-3, with 9 bases aligning to TRBD1. CDR1 and CDR2 from the germline V gene are SGHAT and FQDESV (reference sequence). The J segment lost 2 bases and the V segment lost 5 bases, leaving 11 bases of the junction unmatched. This CDR3 spans 17 amino acids. CDR3 sequence reads: CASSNTETGGPTDTQYF. DNA for the CDR3: TGTGCCAGCAGCAACACAGAGACAGGGGGACCCACAGATACGCAGTATTTT. Using reference TRBV11-1 and TRBJ2-3 for the parts outside the CDR3, the full variable domain is EAEVAQSPRYKITEKSQAVAFWCDPISGHATLYWYRQILGQGPELLVQFQDESVVDDSQLPKDRFSAERLKGVDSTLKIQPAELGDSAMYLCASSNTETGGPTDTQYFGPGTRLTVL.

This sequence joins TRBV4-3 and TRBJ2-7; D assignment may be TRBD1 or TRBD2 (5 bases each). V was pared by 1 base and J by 3 bases, with 19 bases between. There are 17 residues in the CDR3. Germline CDR1 and CDR2: LGHNA and YSLEER. The CDR3 region is CASSQGLTDEGFYEQYF. CDR3 nucleotide sequence: TGCGCCAGCAGCCAAGGGCTGACAGACGAGGGTTTCTACGAGCAGTACTTC.

This clonotype showed up just a few times. The CDR3 region is CASSRRRLDTQYF. CDR3 nucleotides: TGTGCCAGCAGCCGCAGAAGGCTAGATACGCAGTATTTT. The J gene is TRBJ2-3, the V gene TRBV7-2; D remains unclear. CDR1 and CDR2 (germline): SGHTA, FQGNSA. The CDR3 extends over 13 amino acids. V dropped 5 bases and J dropped 5 bases, with 11 bases sitting between them. The whole variable domain, remainder taken from reference TRBV7-2 and TRBJ2-3, is GAGVSQSPSNKVTEKGKDVELRCDPISGHTALYWYRQSLGQGLEFLIYFQGNSAPDKSGLPSDRFSAERTGGSVSTLTIQRTQQEDSAVYLCASSRRRLDTQYFGPGTRLTVL.

This clonotype was counted ten times or more. This rearrangement joins TRBV13 to TRBJ2-1; 13 bases map to TRBD2. The V segment lost 4 bases and the J segment 8 bases; nucleotides outside the gene matches: 8. Germline-derived CDR1 and CDR2 are PRHDT and FYEKMQ (reference sequence). The CDR3 consists of 16 residues. The CDR3 spells CASSYPGTSGKDEQFF. CDR3 in DNA: TGTGCCAGCAGCTACCCCGGGACTAGCGGGAAGGATGAGCAGTTCTTC.

This clonotype has just a few counts. The V and J genes are TRBV5-1 and TRBJ2-4; D ambiguous. Per the germline V gene, CDR1 is SGHRS and CDR2 is YFSETQ. The CDR3 has 16 residues. V lost 2 bases and J lost 0, with 12 bases in between. CDR3 nucleotides: TGCGCCAGCAGCTTAAACCCAGATCTAGCCAAAAACATTCAGTACTTC. Encoded protein: CASSLNPDLAKNIQYF.

The chain links TRBV12-3 or TRBV12-4 to TRBJ1-1; weak D call: TRBD1 (5 bases). This CDR3 comprises 12 residues. The germline V and J ends were trimmed by 1 base and 8 bases, with 8 bases remaining between them. The CDR3 reads CASSLDWGEAFF. The CDR3 coding sequence is TGTGCCAGCAGTTTAGATTGGGGGGAAGCTTTCTTT.